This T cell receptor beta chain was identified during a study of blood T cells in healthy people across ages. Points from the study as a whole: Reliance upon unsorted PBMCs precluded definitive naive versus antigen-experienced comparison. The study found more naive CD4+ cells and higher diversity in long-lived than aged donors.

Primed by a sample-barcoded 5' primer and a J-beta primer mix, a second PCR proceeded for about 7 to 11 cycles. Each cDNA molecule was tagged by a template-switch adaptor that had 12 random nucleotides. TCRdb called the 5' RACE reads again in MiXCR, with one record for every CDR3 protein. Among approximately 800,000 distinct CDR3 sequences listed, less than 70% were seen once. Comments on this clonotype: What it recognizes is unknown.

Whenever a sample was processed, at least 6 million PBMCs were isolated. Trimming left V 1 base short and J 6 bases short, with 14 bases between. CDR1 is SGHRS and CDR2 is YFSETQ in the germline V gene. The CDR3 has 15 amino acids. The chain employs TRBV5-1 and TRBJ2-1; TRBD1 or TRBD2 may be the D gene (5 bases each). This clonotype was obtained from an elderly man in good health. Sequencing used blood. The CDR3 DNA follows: TGCGCCAGCAGCTTGCTTAATGGGGGTGGCAATGAGCAGTTCTTC. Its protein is CASSLLNGGGNEQFF.